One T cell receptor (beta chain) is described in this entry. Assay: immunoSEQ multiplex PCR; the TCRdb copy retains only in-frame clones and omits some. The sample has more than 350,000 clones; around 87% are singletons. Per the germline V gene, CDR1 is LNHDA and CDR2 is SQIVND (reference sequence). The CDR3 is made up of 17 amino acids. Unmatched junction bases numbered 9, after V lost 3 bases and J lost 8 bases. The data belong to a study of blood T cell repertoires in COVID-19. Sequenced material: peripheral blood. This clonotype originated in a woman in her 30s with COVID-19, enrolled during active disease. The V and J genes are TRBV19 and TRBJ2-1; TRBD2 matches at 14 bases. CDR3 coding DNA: TGTGCCAGTAGTATGGAAAAGGGACTAGCGGGAGCCTATGAGCAGTTCTTC. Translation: CASSMEKGLAGAYEQFF.